What follows describes a single TCR beta chain. Its specificity is not known. The data stem from a study of CXCR3-negative and CXCR3-positive naive CD8 T cells. TRB cDNA was prepared as libraries by UMI-labeled 5' RACE. No DNA is given; TCRdb re-called the 5' RACE reads and lists each CDR3 protein once. The specimen's table records about 85,000 distinct CDR3 sequences. Naive CD8+ T lymphocytes were specified as CD45RO-CCR7+CD27+CD95-. The CDR3 consists of 17 residues. Germline V CDR1 and CDR2: SGHTA, FQGNSA. The study, taken as a whole, reports: The study found comparably high diversity in both naive subsets and much lower diversity in memory CD8+ cells. Compared with CXCR3-negative naive cells, CXCR3-positive naive cells showed more hydrophobic TRB CDR3s.

V usage is TRBV7-2 and J usage is TRBJ2-2; TCRdb returns TRBD2, unconfirmable since there is no DNA. This TCR was sampled from a human donor in good health. Some clones in this sample may be carry-over from other donors' samples. The sample was naive CXCR3+ CD8+ T cells from blood. The subset: CD45RO-CCR7+CD27+CD95- naive CD8+ T cells expressing CXCR3 (TNR3+). CDR3 residues: CASSLFGSRSYTGELFF.